This T cell receptor (beta chain) was sequenced in a study of CD8 T cells in ankylosing spondylitis. The study, taken as a whole, reports: From matched ankylosing spondylitis synovial fluid, disease-linked clones were reportedly recovered at significantly enriched levels.

Quantitative 5'-RACE with molecular barcodes produced the TCR beta libraries. TCRdb called the 5' RACE reads again in MiXCR, with one record for every CDR3 protein. This table has over 100,000 distinct CDR3 sequences, over 6.5% appearing once. CDR1 and CDR2 (germline): SQVTM, ANQGSEA. CDR3 size: 11 residues. Trimming cost V 7 bases and J 1 base, with 6 bases left between them. Ten or more counts support this clonotype. As yet, its antigen is unknown. This receptor was taken from a male donor with ankylosing spondylitis or in good health (not recorded which). The sequenced sample consisted of blood, either unsorted or a sorted T cell fraction (not recorded which). The rearrangement uses TRBV29-1 and TRBJ2-3; D is uncertain. CDR3 residues: CSAKGTDTQYF. The DNA of the CDR3 is TGCAGCGCTAAGGGCACAGATACGCAGTATTTT.